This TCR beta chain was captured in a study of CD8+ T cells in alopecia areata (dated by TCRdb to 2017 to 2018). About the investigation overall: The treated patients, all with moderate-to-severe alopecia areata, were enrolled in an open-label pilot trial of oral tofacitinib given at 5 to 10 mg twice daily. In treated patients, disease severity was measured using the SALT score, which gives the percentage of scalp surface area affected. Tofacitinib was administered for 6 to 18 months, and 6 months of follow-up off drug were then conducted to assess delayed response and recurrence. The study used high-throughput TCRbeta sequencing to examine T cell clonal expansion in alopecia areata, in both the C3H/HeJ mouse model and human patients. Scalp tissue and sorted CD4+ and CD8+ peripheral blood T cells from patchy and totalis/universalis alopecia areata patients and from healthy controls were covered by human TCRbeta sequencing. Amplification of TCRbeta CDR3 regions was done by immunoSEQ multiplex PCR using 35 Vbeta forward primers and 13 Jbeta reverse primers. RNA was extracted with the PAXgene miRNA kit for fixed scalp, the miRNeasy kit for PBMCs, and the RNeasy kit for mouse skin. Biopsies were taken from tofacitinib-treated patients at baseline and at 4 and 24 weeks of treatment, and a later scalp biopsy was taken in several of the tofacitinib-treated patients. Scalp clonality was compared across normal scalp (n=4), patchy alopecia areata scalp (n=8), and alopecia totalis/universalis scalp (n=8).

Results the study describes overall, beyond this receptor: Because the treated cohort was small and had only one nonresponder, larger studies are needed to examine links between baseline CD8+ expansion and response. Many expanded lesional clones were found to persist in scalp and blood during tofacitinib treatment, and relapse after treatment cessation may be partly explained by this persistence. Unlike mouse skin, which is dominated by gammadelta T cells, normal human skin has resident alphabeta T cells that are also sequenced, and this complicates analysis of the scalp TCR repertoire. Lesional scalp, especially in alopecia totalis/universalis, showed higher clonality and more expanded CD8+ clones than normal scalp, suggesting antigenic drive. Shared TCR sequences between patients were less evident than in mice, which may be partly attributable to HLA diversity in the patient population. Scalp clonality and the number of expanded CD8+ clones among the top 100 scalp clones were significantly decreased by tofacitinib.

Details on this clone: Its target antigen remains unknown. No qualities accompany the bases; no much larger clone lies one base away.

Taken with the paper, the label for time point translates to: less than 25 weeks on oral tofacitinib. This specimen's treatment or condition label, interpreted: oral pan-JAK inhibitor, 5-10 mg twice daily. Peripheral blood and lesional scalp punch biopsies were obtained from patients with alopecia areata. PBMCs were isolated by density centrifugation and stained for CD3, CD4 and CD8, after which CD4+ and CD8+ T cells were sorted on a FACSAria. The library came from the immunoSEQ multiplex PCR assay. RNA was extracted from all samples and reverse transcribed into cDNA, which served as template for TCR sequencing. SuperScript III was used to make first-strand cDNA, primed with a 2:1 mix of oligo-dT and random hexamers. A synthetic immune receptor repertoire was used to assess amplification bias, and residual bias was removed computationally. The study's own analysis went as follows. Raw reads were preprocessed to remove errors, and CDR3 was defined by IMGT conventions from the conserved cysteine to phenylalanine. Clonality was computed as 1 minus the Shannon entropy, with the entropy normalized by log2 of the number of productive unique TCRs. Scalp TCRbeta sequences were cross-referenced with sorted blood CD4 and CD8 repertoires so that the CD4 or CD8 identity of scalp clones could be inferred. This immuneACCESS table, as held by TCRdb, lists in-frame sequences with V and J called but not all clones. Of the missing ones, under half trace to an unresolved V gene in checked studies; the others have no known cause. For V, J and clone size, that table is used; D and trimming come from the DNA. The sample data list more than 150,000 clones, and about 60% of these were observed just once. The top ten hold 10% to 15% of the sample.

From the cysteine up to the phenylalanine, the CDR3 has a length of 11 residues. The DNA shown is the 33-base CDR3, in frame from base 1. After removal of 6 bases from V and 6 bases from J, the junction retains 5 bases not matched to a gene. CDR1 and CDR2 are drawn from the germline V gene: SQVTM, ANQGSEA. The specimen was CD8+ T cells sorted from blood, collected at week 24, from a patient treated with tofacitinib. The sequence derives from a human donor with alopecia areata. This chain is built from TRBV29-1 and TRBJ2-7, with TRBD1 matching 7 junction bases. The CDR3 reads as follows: CSVEQGTEQYF. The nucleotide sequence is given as TGCAGCGTCGAACAGGGGACCGAGCAGTACTTC.